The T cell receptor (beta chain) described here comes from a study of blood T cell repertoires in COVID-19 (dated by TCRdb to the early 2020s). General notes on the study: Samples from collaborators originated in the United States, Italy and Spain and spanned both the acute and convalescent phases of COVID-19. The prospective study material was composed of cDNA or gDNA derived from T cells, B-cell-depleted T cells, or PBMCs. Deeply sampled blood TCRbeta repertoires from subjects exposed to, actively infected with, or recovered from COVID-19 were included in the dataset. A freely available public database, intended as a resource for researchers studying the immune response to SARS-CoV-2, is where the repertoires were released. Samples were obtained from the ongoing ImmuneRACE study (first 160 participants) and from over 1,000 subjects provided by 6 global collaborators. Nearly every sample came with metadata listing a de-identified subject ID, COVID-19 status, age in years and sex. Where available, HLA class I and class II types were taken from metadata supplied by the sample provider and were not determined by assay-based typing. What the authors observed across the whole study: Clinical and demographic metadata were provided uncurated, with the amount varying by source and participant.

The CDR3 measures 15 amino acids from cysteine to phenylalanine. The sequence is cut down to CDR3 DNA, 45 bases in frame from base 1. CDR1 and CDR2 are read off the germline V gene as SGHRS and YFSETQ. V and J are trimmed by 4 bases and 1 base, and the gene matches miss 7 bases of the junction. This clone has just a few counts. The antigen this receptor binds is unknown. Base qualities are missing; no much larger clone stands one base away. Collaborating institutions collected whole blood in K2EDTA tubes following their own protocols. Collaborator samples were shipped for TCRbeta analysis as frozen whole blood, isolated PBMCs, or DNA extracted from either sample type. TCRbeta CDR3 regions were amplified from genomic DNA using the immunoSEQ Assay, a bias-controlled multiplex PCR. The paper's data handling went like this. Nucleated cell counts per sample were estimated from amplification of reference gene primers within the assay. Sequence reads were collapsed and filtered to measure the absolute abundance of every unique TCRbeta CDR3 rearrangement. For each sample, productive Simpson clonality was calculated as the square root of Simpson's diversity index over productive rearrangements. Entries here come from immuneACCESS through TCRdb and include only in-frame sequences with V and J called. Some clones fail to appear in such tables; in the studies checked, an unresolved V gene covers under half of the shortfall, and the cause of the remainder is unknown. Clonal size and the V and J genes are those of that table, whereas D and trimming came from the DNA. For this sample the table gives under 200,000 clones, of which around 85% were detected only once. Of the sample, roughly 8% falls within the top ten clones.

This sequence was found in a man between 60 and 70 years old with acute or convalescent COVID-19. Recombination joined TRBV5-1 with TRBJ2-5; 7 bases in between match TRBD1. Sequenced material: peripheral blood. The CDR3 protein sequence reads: CASSINTGAQETQYF. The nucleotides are TGCGCCAGCAGCATCAACACAGGGGCCCAAGAGACCCAGTACTTC.